The present entry profiles one TCR beta chain with its context. This sample was taken from a study of T-cell memory formation after mild COVID-19. TCRdb re-called the 5' RACE reads with MiXCR, one entry per CDR3 protein. The top ten clones hold under 2.5% of a sample with just under 150,000 distinct CDR3 sequences, 5.5% to 7% of them seen once. This receptor was obtained from an adult woman who had mild COVID-19 (a few samples of this study predate the infection). Cell type and time point are not known. The sequencing sample was made of PBMCs or a T cell subset sorted from them (not recorded which).

The CDR3, as DNA: TGTGCCAGCAGTCCCCAGGACAGGGCGATTTACGACGAGCAGTACTTC. Protein sequence: CASSPQDRAIYDEQYF. This chain connects TRBV6-1 to TRBJ2-7; 8 bases align to TRBD1. The V segment lost 5 bases and the J segment 5 bases; nucleotides outside the gene matches: 14. Germline V lookup: CDR1 MNHNS, CDR2 SASEGT. The CDR3 totals 16 residues.